The clone carrying this TCR beta chain appeared many times. Its antigen remains unidentified. Researchers amplified the TCR beta CDR3 regions from RNA transcripts. Researchers ran a first-round RT-PCR on the TCR CDR3 using the HTBI primer set. Via MiXCR, TCRdb re-called the multiplex PCR reads, giving one row per CDR3 protein. The repertoire holds fewer than 650,000 distinct CDR3 sequences, with about 14% as singletons. The CDR3 consists of 18 residues. V dropped 0 bases and J dropped 9 bases, with 21 bases sitting between them. Germline CDR1 reads LGHDT; CDR2 reads YNNKEL (reference sequence). Ophthalmopathy in the patients scored at least 3 on Clinical Activity Score and at least 4 on NOSPECS grade, lasting under 3 months. Patients having uncontrolled infection, another autoimmune disease, pregnancy or lactation were not included. The data belong to a study of T cells in Graves' hyperthyroidism and ophthalmopathy. Background on the study: The initial diagnosis was the point when peripheral blood was collected, ahead of any treatment. Study observations and caveats: Researchers found most expanded thyroid clonotypes above 0.001 in blood as well.

The clonotype was recovered from a woman aged 18-29 years with Graves' ophthalmopathy. Sequencing used blood. This chain uses TRBV3-1 with TRBJ1-6; TRBD1 is a possible D gene (6 bases). The CDR3: CASSQDTTRGGRSSPLHF. In DNA form, the CDR3 reads TGTGCCAGCAGCCAAGATACAACGCGAGGGGGAAGAAGTTCACCCCTCCACTTT.